The clone carrying this T cell receptor (beta chain) was recorded a few times. What it binds is unknown. TCRdb re-called the 5' RACE reads through MiXCR, storing one row per CDR3 protein. Among approximately 490,000 distinct CDR3 sequences listed, about 20% were seen once. This sample is part of a study of T-cell memory formation after mild COVID-19. Broader study findings: Largely, contracting CD4+ clones fell within CM and EM, and contracting CD8+ clones within EMRA.

CDR1 SQVTM and CDR2 ANQGSEA come from the germline V gene. There are 13 residues in the CDR3. The V and J ends lost 7 bases and 7 bases respectively, with 17 bases between them. The chain joins TRBV29-1 to TRBJ2-1; D is possibly TRBD1 (5 bases). The TCR comes from an adult woman who had mild COVID-19 (a few samples of this study predate the infection). Cell type and time point are not known. What was sequenced was PBMCs or a T cell subset sorted from them (not recorded which). The CDR3 protein is CSGGRQGMNEQFF. CDR3 nucleotide sequence: TGCAGCGGAGGAAGGCAGGGTATGAATGAGCAGTTCTTC.